This T cell receptor beta chain was identified during a study of blood T cell repertoires in COVID-19. About the study: PBMCs, B-cell-depleted T cells, or T cells were the source of the cDNA or gDNA that made up the material.

The CDR3 totals 15 residues. Germline V gene sequence: CDR1 LNHDA, CDR2 SQIVND (reference sequence). The ends lost 8 bases at V and 5 bases at J; junction bases unmatched: 13. Original data processing: Researchers report that nucleated cell counts were estimated from reference gene primer amplification. The data were produced by immunoSEQ multiplex PCR, yet TCRdb's version contains in-frame clones alone and is incomplete. V, J and clone size were drawn from that table, and D and trimming were deduced from the DNA. The table records approximately 340,000 clones, approximately 90% of them present only once.

This TCR was sampled from a man aged 25 to 40 with COVID-19, enrolled during active disease. This chain uses TRBV19 with TRBJ2-5; the match to TRBD1 covers 8 bases. The specimen sequenced was peripheral blood. The DNA of the CDR3 is TGTGCCAGTGCCCTGAGGAGTCAGGGGGCTGAGACCCAGTACTTC. The encoded protein is CASALRSQGAETQYF. Supplemented by reference TRBV19 and TRBJ2-5, the full variable domain reads DGGITQSPKYLFRKEGQNVTLSCEQNLNHDAMYWYRQDPGQGLRLIYYSQIVNDFQKGDIAEGYSVSREKKESFPLTVTSAQKNPTAFYLCASALRSQGAETQYFGPGTRLLVL.